The rows below give T cell receptor beta chains drawn from one sample of a study of blood T cell repertoires in COVID-19. Sequenced by immunoSEQ multiplex PCR; TCRdb stores in-frame clones only, minus some. The repertoire has 60,000 to 80,000 clones, about 88% of them found once; the top ten carry approximately 4.7%. What was sequenced was peripheral blood. The source is a human donor in a cohort sampled during active COVID-19. CDR3s include the opening cysteine and the closing phenylalanine or tryptophan. Fields, in order: V gene, J gene, CDR3 protein.

v_call: TRBV15
j_call: TRBJ1-2
cdr3_aa: CATSRGDRGHGYTF

v_call: TRBV7-2
j_call: TRBJ2-1
cdr3_aa: CASSLQRDRGNEQFF

v_call: TRBV19
j_call: TRBJ2-5
cdr3_aa: CASSRVYQETQYF

v_call: TRBV5-1
j_call: TRBJ2-3
cdr3_aa: CASSLLAGSTDTQYF

v_call: TRBV3-1/TRBV3-2
j_call: TRBJ2-2
cdr3_aa: CASRDSNTGELFF

v_call: TRBV29-1
j_call: TRBJ2-7
cdr3_aa: CSVSGARQTSGSLYEQYF

v_call: TRBV5-1
j_call: TRBJ2-7
cdr3_aa: CASSLGQSYEQYF

v_call: TRBV28
j_call: TRBJ1-3
cdr3_aa: CASNSGNTIYF

v_call: TRBV18
j_call: TRBJ1-2
cdr3_aa: CASSSRDREGYTF

v_call: TRBV6-2/TRBV6-3
j_call: TRBJ1-2
cdr3_aa: CASSYSDSSGGYTF

v_call: TRBV5-4
j_call: TRBJ2-1
cdr3_aa: CASSLGGGQYNEQFF

v_call: TRBV14
j_call: TRBJ1-6
cdr3_aa: CASSQETGGSPLHF

v_call: TRBV6-2/TRBV6-3
j_call: TRBJ2-7
cdr3_aa: CASSSNRGSTSYEQYF

v_call: TRBV24-1
j_call: TRBJ2-4
cdr3_aa: CAGLKTIENQAKNIQYF

v_call: TRBV7-2
j_call: TRBJ1-5
cdr3_aa: CASSATGGARREPQHF

v_call: TRBV24-1
j_call: TRBJ2-3
cdr3_aa: CATSDKTSGRIADTQYF

v_call: TRBV4-3
j_call: TRBJ2-6
cdr3_aa: CASSHFGQGAPGANVLTF

v_call: TRBV5-1
j_call: TRBJ2-1
cdr3_aa: CASRMSGIYNEQFF

v_call: TRBV6-6
j_call: TRBJ1-5
cdr3_aa: CASSTGQGTNQPQHF

v_call: TRBV7-9
j_call: TRBJ2-3
cdr3_aa: CASSSSGTDTQYF

v_call: TRBV19
j_call: TRBJ1-5
cdr3_aa: CASSMTDRGNQPQHF

v_call: TRBV7-9
j_call: TRBJ1-1
cdr3_aa: CASSLVGAGTEAFF

v_call: TRBV18
j_call: TRBJ2-3
cdr3_aa: CASSPLRRTGGADTQYF

v_call: TRBV18
j_call: TRBJ2-5
cdr3_aa: CASSPGQGGETQYF

v_call: TRBV28
j_call: TRBJ1-2
cdr3_aa: CASSSRASGYGYTF

v_call: TRBV19
j_call: TRBJ1-5
cdr3_aa: CASIRTEGGNQPQHF

v_call: TRBV5-1
j_call: TRBJ2-7
cdr3_aa: CASSLGQTGFSYEQYF

v_call: TRBV18
j_call: TRBJ2-7
cdr3_aa: CASSPLERYEQYF

v_call: TRBV19
j_call: TRBJ1-2
cdr3_aa: CASRTTGSNYGYTF

v_call: TRBV18
j_call: TRBJ2-7
cdr3_aa: CASSPQGVAGSIEQYF

v_call: TRBV28
j_call: TRBJ2-1
cdr3_aa: CASSPFGTVQYNEQFF

v_call: TRBV20-1
j_call: TRBJ1-3
cdr3_aa: CSASTGSSGNTIYF